The 27 T cell receptor beta chains listed next were all sequenced from one sample in a study of control samples from healthy donors and cancer patients. Sequenced by immunoSEQ multiplex PCR; TCRdb stores in-frame clones only, minus some. The sample carries more than 95,000 clones, 85% to 95% recorded once. Sequences were obtained from PBMCs. The receptors here all came from a man of 80 years or more with head and neck cancer.

The genes are TRBV18 and TRBJ2-3; 14 nucleotides match TRBD2. CDR3 length equals 16 residues. V was pared by 3 bases and J by 6 bases, with 5 bases of the junction left unmatched. Germline CDR1 and CDR2: KGHSH and LQKENI. Here the CDR3 reads CASSPTSGRAEDTQYF. The CDR3 nucleotides read TGTGCCAGCTCACCGACTAGCGGGAGGGCCGAGGATACGCAGTATTTT.

J is TRBJ1-1 and V is TRBV27, with 8 bases matching TRBD1. The CDR3 has 16 amino acids. The V gene end was trimmed by 5 bases and the J gene end by 4 bases; junction bases not matched to a gene: 12. Germline CDR1 is MNHEY and CDR2 is SMNVEV (reference sequence). The CDR3 nucleotides read TGTGCCAGCAGTCCAAGACGACAGGGGTTCGGCACTGAAGCTTTCTTT. Protein product: CASSPRRQGFGTEAFF.

Note on this clone: This CDR3 is also generated by other DNA sequences in the sample. The chain joins TRBV30 to TRBJ1-5; D gene uncertain. Trimming took 2 bases from V and 7 from J, leaving 12 bases between them. The CDR3 sequence is 13 residues long. Looked up from germline, CDR1 is GTSNPN and CDR2 is SVGIG (reference sequence). The CDR3: CAWSSRGRQPQHF. The CDR3 bases are TGTGCCTGGAGTTCGAGAGGGCGCCAGCCCCAGCATTTT.

V gene TRBV18 combines with J gene TRBJ1-1, with D maybe TRBD1 (6 bases). The CDR3 consists of 15 residues. Germline V gives CDR1 KGHSH, CDR2 LQKENI. Trimming took 8 bases from V and 1 from J, leaving 17 bases between them. CDR3 region: CASPQPGARNTEAFF. CDR3 bases: TGTGCCAGCCCCCAACCGGGGGCCCGGAACACTGAAGCTTTCTTT.

The rearrangement links TRBV7-9 to TRBJ2-5, with 9 bases matching TRBD2. Germline V gives CDR1 SEHNR, CDR2 FQNEAQ (reference sequence). The CDR3 is 16 residues long. V was clipped by 5 bases and J by 5 bases; unmatched bases: 12. The CDR3 is CASSPPGGGAWETQYF. CDR3 nucleotide sequence: TGTGCCAGCAGCCCCCCGGGCGGGGGGGCATGGGAGACCCAGTACTTC.

Only a few counts were recorded for this clone. In DNA form, the CDR3 reads TGCGCCAGCAGCCCTGGGACAGCCACACTCTACACCTTC. Translated, it gives CASSPGTATLYTF. The J gene is TRBJ1-2, the V gene TRBV5-1; 7 bases fit TRBD1. V lost 4 bases and J lost 10; bases outside the gene matches: 10. This CDR3 has 13 amino acids. Germline assignment: CDR1 SGHRS and CDR2 YFSETQ.

Turning to this clone: A read error may produce the germline difference seen at one junction end. The chain links TRBV3-1 (or the pseudogene TRBV3-2) to TRBJ2-2; 7 positions agree with TRBD2. The CDR3 sequence is 16 residues long. The germline gives CDR1 LGHDT, CDR2 YNNKEL (reference sequence). CDR3 coding DNA: TGTGCCAGCCGCCACTCGGGGCGGGGGTCCACCGGGGAGCTGTTTTTT. Encoded protein: CASRHSGRGSTGELFF.

This chain connects TRBV2 to TRBJ2-2; the D gene could be TRBD1 or TRBD2 (7 bases each). Germline assignment: CDR1 SNHLY and CDR2 FYNNEI. Trimming stripped 5 bases from V and 5 bases from J, with 15 bases between. The CDR3 sequence is 15 residues long. This chain's CDR3 is CASSLARGGTGELFF. DNA for the CDR3: TGTGCCAGCAGTCTAGCCAGGGGGGGGACCGGGGAGCTGTTTTTT.

The chain recombines TRBV6-2 or TRBV6-3 with TRBJ2-1, with D possibly being TRBD1 (6 bases). Germline CDR1 MNHEY, CDR2 SVGEGT. The CDR3 sequence is 16 residues long. V lost 5 bases to trimming and J lost 4 bases, with 18 bases between them. For the CDR3, the DNA is TGTGCCAGCAGTCTCCTGGTTTATGGACAGTACAATGAGCAGTTCTTC. Protein: CASSLLVYGQYNEQFF.

This rearrangement joins TRBV7-9 to TRBJ2-3; D gene ambiguous. V was cut by 8 bases and J by 8 bases, with 11 bases left in between. Looked up from germline, CDR1 is SEHNR and CDR2 is FQNEAQ (reference sequence). CDR3 size: 11 residues. As DNA, the CDR3 is TGTGCCAGCCGGGTCCTCGGTACGCAGTATTTT. Translation gives CASRVLGTQYF.

V and J are TRBV6-6 and TRBJ1-1; 9 bases map to TRBD1. The CDR3 runs 14 residues. The germline V gene has CDR1 MNHNY and CDR2 SVGAGI (reference sequence). V lost 8 bases to trimming and J lost 5 bases; unmatched junction nucleotides: 9. The CDR3 sequence is CASSRTGEVTEAFF. CDR3 DNA: TGTGCCAGCTCTAGGACAGGGGAGGTAACTGAAGCTTTCTTT.

This chain links TRBV5-4 with TRBJ2-4; D may be TRBD1 (6 bases). CDR3 length: 16 residues. Germline V gene sequence: CDR1 SGHNT, CDR2 YYREEE (reference sequence). Deletions cut 4 bases from V and 3 bases from J, with 17 bases between. The CDR3, as DNA: TGTGCCAGCAGCAGCTACAGGGAAGGTTTCAAAAACATTCAGTACTTC. It codes for CASSSYREGFKNIQYF.

The rearrangement joins TRBV4-1 to TRBJ1-2; D not certain. Germline CDR1 reads MGHRA; CDR2 reads YSYEKL. Trimming cost V 2 bases and J 1 base, with 11 bases left between them. The CDR3 has 15 residues. CDR3 DNA: TGCGCCAGCAGCCAAAACGCCGTCAGTAACTATGGCTACACCTTC. This gives the protein CASSQNAVSNYGYTF.

The rearrangement links TRBV5-1 to TRBJ2-5, with TRBD2 as a possible D gene (6 bases). V was trimmed by 2 bases and J by 1 base, leaving 15 bases between them. Looked up from germline, CDR1 is SGHRS and CDR2 is YFSETQ. This CDR3 is built from 16 residues. The CDR3 here is CASSFSGGVAQETQYF. CDR3 in DNA: TGCGCCAGCAGCTTTTCGGGCGGGGTTGCCCAAGAGACCCAGTACTTC.

The table lists this clone with a count of one. This chain joins TRBV9 and TRBJ2-1; TRBD2 matches 8 bases. V shed 4 bases, J shed 1 base, and the junction held 13 bases outside the gene matches. The CDR3 extends over 18 amino acids. Germline V gene lookup returns CDR1 SGDLS and CDR2 YYNGEE. The CDR3 sequence: CASSLTGSAGASYNEQFF. CDR3 nucleotide sequence: TGTGCCAGCAGCCTCACGGGGTCAGCGGGAGCATCCTACAATGAGCAGTTCTTC.

This chain joins TRBV6-5 and TRBJ2-5; 8 bases match TRBD1. The CDR3 loop spans 13 amino acids. With 6 bases clipped from V and 0 bases from J, the junction kept 0 bases outside the gene matches. Germline assignment: CDR1 MNHEY and CDR2 SVGAGI. In DNA, the CDR3 is TGTGCCAGCAGCAGGGGGCACCAAGAGACCCAGTACTTC. Amino acid sequence: CASSRGHQETQYF.

This chain connects TRBV6-5 to TRBJ2-7; no definite D call. CDR1 and CDR2 (germline): MNHEY, SVGAGI. CDR3 length: 16 amino acids. V was trimmed by 0 bases and J by 3 bases, leaving 15 bases between them. The CDR3 region has the DNA TGTGCCAGCAGTTACTCTAGGGTCTCCATCCTCTACGAGCAGTACTTC. Residues: CASSYSRVSILYEQYF.

The V and J genes are TRBV7-8 and TRBJ1-2; 7 nucleotides line up with TRBD1. The CDR3 sequence is 14 residues long. Germline V CDR1 and CDR2: SGHVS, FQNEAQ. Unmatched junction bases numbered 7, after V lost 5 bases and J lost 4 bases. The CDR3 spells CASSLLQGGYGYTF. The CDR3 DNA reads TGTGCCAGCAGCCTACTCCAGGGGGGCTATGGCTACACCTTC.

V gene TRBV10-3 combines with J gene TRBJ2-7, with 12 bases matching TRBD1. With 6 bases clipped from V and 6 bases from J, the junction kept 3 bases outside the gene matches. CDR3 length equals 13 residues. CDR1 ENHRY and CDR2 SYGVKD come from the germline V gene. CDR3 bases: TGTGCCATCAGGGGACAGGGGGCTAGCGAGCAGTACTTC. It yields the protein CAIRGQGASEQYF.

V is TRBV5-6 and J is TRBJ1-5; the match to TRBD1 covers 9 bases. The CDR3 has 15 amino acids. The junction had 5 bases not matched to a gene; V was cut back by 4 bases and J by 3 bases. CDR1 and CDR2 (germline): SGHDT, YYEEEE. In DNA, the CDR3 is TGTGCCAGCAGCGGCCGGGACAGGGACAATCAGCCCCAGCATTTT. Translated, it gives CASSGRDRDNQPQHF.

The CDR3 reads CASSLPTRRGGGYTF. The DNA for the CDR3 is TGTGCCAGCAGCCTCCCGACCAGGAGGGGTGGTGGCTACACCTTC. The chain carries TRBV7-9 and TRBJ1-2; D may be TRBD1 (5 bases). Germline lookup yields CDR1 SEHNR and CDR2 FQNEAQ (reference sequence). Deletions cut 5 bases from V and 7 bases from J, with 20 bases between. The CDR3 has 15 residues. Full variable domain (remainder filled in from reference TRBV7-9 and TRBJ1-2): DTGVSQNPRHKITKRGQNVTFRCDPISEHNRLYWYRQTLGQGPEFLTYFQNEAQLEKSRLLSDRFSAERPKGSFSTLEIQRTEQGDSAMYLCASSLPTRRGGGYTFGSGTRLTVV.

The rearrangement uses TRBV7-2 and TRBJ2-5, with D unresolved. The V end was cut by 2 bases, the J end by 4 bases, with 2 bases between. Germline lookup yields CDR1 SGHTA and CDR2 FQGNSA. This CDR3 spans 11 amino acids. The DNA of the CDR3 is TGTGCCAGCAGCTTACCAGAGACCCAGTACTTC. Its translation: CASSLPETQYF.

The chain is built from TRBV2 and TRBJ1-5, with D unclear. The length of the CDR3 is 15 residues. Trimming took 6 bases from V and 0 from J, leaving 12 bases between them. Looked up from germline, CDR1 is SNHLY and CDR2 is FYNNEI. The CDR3 is CASSQTVNSNQPQHF. CDR3 coding DNA: TGTGCCAGCAGCCAGACGGTCAATAGCAATCAGCCCCAGCATTTT. The full variable domain, rest sourced from reference TRBV2 and TRBJ1-5, is EPEVTQTPSHQVTQMGQEVILRCVPISNHLYFYWYRQILGQKVEFLVSFYNNEISEKSEIFDDQFSVERPDGSNFTLKIRSTKLEDSAMYFCASSQTVNSNQPQHFGDGTRLSIL.

The chain carries TRBV5-4 and TRBJ2-2, with 11 bases matching TRBD2. J gave up 4 bases and V 3 bases, and 14 bases lay outside the gene matches. The CDR3 runs to 19 residues. Germline CDR1 and CDR2: SGHNT and YYREEE (reference sequence). Here the CDR3 DNA reads TGTGCCAGCAGCTCCCCCCGACTAGCGGGGTTGCGAAGCACCGGGGAGCTGTTTTTT. It yields the protein CASSSPRLAGLRSTGELFF. Complete variable domain (other parts from reference TRBV5-4 and TRBJ2-2): ETGVTQSPTHLIKTRGQQVTLRCSSQSGHNTVSWYQQALGQGPQFIFQYYREEENGRGNFPPRFSGLQFPNYSSELNVNALELDDSALYLCASSSPRLAGLRSTGELFFGEGSRLTVL.

The V call is TRBV7-8, the J call TRBJ2-1, with 11 bases lining up with TRBD2. The CDR3 is 14 residues long. V lost 3 bases and J lost 9; bases outside the gene matches: 4. CDR1 and CDR2 (germline): SGHVS, FQNEAQ. As DNA, the CDR3 is TGTGCCAGCAGCTTTAGCGGGAGGGTGGCTGAGCAGTTCTTC. Translation: CASSFSGRVAEQFF.

This chain connects TRBV5-6 to TRBJ2-1; D unresolved. CDR1 is SGHDT and CDR2 is YYEEEE in the germline V gene. This CDR3 comprises 11 residues. Trimming took 4 bases from V and 10 from J, leaving 9 bases between them. The DNA of the CDR3 is TGTGCCAGCAGCCAAACCGGGGAGCAGTTCTTC. Translated, it gives CASSQTGEQFF.

The chain uses TRBV23-1 and TRBJ1-2; TRBD1 is a possible D gene (5 bases). TRBV23-1 is known as an ORF, though its function is uncertain. Trimming cost V 5 bases and J 4 bases, with 11 bases left between them. The CDR3 is 13 residues long. The CDR3 spells CASSWIGGYGYTF. The DNA of the CDR3 is TGCGCCAGCAGTTGGATTGGGGGCTATGGCTACACCTTC.